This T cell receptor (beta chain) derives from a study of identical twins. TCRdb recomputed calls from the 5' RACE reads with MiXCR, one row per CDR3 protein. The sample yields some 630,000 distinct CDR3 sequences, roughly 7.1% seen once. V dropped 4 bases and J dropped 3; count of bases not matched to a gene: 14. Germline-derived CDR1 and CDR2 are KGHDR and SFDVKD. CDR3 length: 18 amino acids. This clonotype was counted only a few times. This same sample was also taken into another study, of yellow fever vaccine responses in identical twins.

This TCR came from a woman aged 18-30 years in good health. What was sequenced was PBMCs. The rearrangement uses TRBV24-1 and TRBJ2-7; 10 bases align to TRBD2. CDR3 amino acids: CATSDRAKSGTSVYEQYF. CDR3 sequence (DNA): TGTGCCACCAGTGACCGGGCCAAGAGCGGGACTAGCGTCTACGAGCAGTACTTC.